Shown below are 23 T cell receptor beta chains from a single sample sequenced in a study of T cells after yellow fever vaccination. Each CDR3 protein is one row after TCRdb ran MiXCR on the 5' RACE reads. The repertoire holds some 240,000 distinct CDR3 sequences, with under 3.5% as singletons. The source material was CD4+ T cells sorted from PBMCs, sampled 10 days after the yellow fever booster vaccination. The receptor set was obtained from a man younger than 35 who received the YFV17D yellow fever vaccine.

This clonotype was recorded at least ten times. This sequence joins TRBV11-2 and TRBJ1-1; no firm D call. Germline-derived CDR1 and CDR2 are SGHAT and FQNNGV. Between the trimmed V and J ends, which lost 0 bases and 8 bases, there was a span of 7 bases. The CDR3 covers 12 residues. The CDR3 reads CASSLDTAEAFF. In nucleotides, the CDR3 is TGTGCCAGCAGCTTAGATACAGCCGAAGCTTTCTTT.

The V gene is TRBV2, the J gene TRBJ1-2, with a possible D match to TRBD1 (5 bases). The germline V gene has CDR1 SNHLY and CDR2 FYNNEI. The CDR3 runs 13 residues. V was shortened by 4 bases and J by 8 bases, with 14 bases between the two germline ends. In DNA, the CDR3 is TGTGCCAGCAGTGGGACACCCTCTGTCGGCTACACCTTC. It codes for CASSGTPSVGYTF.

This clonotype was seen many times. The chain employs TRBV9 and TRBJ1-5; D might be TRBD1 (5 bases). CDR1 and CDR2 (germline): SGDLS, YYNGEE. The CDR3 is 13 amino acids. Deletions cut 0 bases from V and 4 bases from J, with 5 bases between. For the CDR3, the DNA is TGTGCCAGCAGCGTAGGGACAAATCAGCCCCAGCATTTT. As protein: CASSVGTNQPQHF.

The sample holds a few counts of this clonotype. This chain joins TRBV9 and TRBJ1-6; D is undetermined. This CDR3 contains 15 residues. The germline CDR1 and CDR2 sequences are SGDLS and YYNGEE. The V end lost 4 bases, the J end lost 0 bases, and 8 bases lay between the germline ends. CDR3: CASSREGSYNSPLHF. CDR3 nucleotide sequence: TGTGCCAGCAGCCGGGAGGGCTCCTATAATTCACCCCTCCACTTT.

This clonotype turned up a few times. This sequence joins TRBV5-1 and TRBJ2-1; TRBD2 is a possible D gene (6 bases). CDR3 size: 13 residues. V was clipped by 4 bases and J by 7 bases, with 12 bases between them. Germline CDR1 and CDR2: SGHRS and YFSETQ. The CDR3 is CASSPLARNEQFF. CDR3 bases: TGCGCCAGCAGCCCCCTAGCGCGGAATGAGCAGTTCTTC. Full variable domain (missing parts from reference TRBV5-1 and TRBJ2-1): KAGVTQTPRYLIKTRGQQVTLSCSPISGHRSVSWYQQTPGQGLQFLFEYFSETQRNKGNFPGRFSGRQFSNSRSEMNVSTLELGDSALYLCASSPLARNEQFFGPGTRLTVL.

The chain uses TRBV19 and TRBJ2-1; D may match TRBD1 or TRBD2 (5 bases each). Looked up from germline, CDR1 is LNHDA and CDR2 is SQIVND (reference sequence). The CDR3 is 16 amino acids. Trimming shortened V by 3 bases and J by 4 bases, and 16 bases separated the two germline ends. CDR3 amino acids: CASSIGGRAGYNEQFF. CDR3 sequence (DNA): TGTGCCAGTAGTATTGGGGGTAGGGCCGGTTACAATGAGCAGTTCTTC.

This clonotype was detected ten times or more. The rearrangement uses TRBV7-2 and TRBJ1-4; 8 nucleotides match TRBD1. The germline gives CDR1 SGHTA, CDR2 FQGNSA. J was trimmed by 6 bases and V by 0 bases; bases with no gene match: 9. CDR3 length: 17 residues. This CDR3 reads CASSLAAGGVIYEKLFF. The CDR3 DNA reads TGTGCCAGCAGCTTAGCGGCAGGGGGCGTAATATATGAAAAACTGTTTTTT.

This clonotype has a handful of counts. The chain links TRBV7-9 to TRBJ1-3, with TRBD1 identical over 8 bases. Trimming cost V 6 bases and J 1 base; bases outside gene matches: 11. CDR3 length: 17 amino acids. CDR1 SEHNR and CDR2 FQNEAQ come from the germline V gene (reference sequence). CDR3 bases: TGTGCCAGCAGTCGGACAGGGCGAGGTGTTTCTGGAAACACCATATATTTT. Its protein product is CASSRTGRGVSGNTIYF. Drawing the rest from reference TRBV7-9 and TRBJ1-3, the complete variable domain is DTGVSQNPRHKITKRGQNVTFRCDPISEHNRLYWYRQTLGQGPEFLTYFQNEAQLEKSRLLSDRFSAERPKGSFSTLEIQRTEQGDSAMYLCASSRTGRGVSGNTIYFGEGSWLTVV.

This clonotype was seen many times. The rearrangement uses TRBV15 and TRBJ2-7; 7 nucleotides line up with TRBD1. Germline loops: CDR1 LNHNV, CDR2 YYDKDF (reference sequence). CDR3 size: 18 residues. The trim removed 0 bases at V and 4 bases at J, leaving 15 bases unmatched. Here the CDR3 DNA reads TGTGCCACCAGCAGAGACCTGTCCTGGACAGGCTCAACATACGAGCAGTACTTC. Translation gives CATSRDLSWTGSTYEQYF.

The rearrangement joins TRBV19 to TRBJ1-5; D may be TRBD1 (5 bases). Trimming shortened V by 7 bases and J by 7 bases, and 20 bases separated the two germline ends. The CDR3 runs to 15 residues. Germline V CDR1 and CDR2: LNHDA, SQIVND (reference sequence). CDR3 coding DNA: TGTGCCAGTAACCCAGGGCAGGGTAGGTCACAGCCCCAGCATTTT. Its translation is CASNPGQGRSQPQHF.

V is TRBV6-6 and J is TRBJ1-5; D not certain. Trimming left V 7 bases short and J 3 bases short, with 7 bases between. Germline V gene sequence: CDR1 MNHNY, CDR2 SVGAGI (reference sequence). The CDR3 consists of 12 residues. This CDR3 reads CASTPDNQPQHF. For the CDR3, the DNA is TGTGCCAGCACCCCAGACAATCAGCCCCAGCATTTT.

This clonotype was picked up a small number of times. J is TRBJ2-5 and V is TRBV7-2; D might be TRBD1 or TRBD2, each matching 5 bases. Between the trimmed V and J ends, which lost 5 bases and 5 bases, there was a span of 15 bases. The germline V gene encodes CDR1 SGHTA and CDR2 FQGNSA. The CDR3 spans 14 residues. CDR3 bases: TGTGCCAGCAGCGGACGAAGAGGGGTGGAGACCCAGTACTTC. It translates to CASSGRRGVETQYF.

This clonotype was picked up a small number of times. The genes are TRBV18 and TRBJ1-2; weak D call: TRBD1 (5 bases). Trimming pared 3 bases from V and 4 bases from J, leaving 15 bases between. CDR3 length equals 15 residues. The germline V gene has CDR1 KGHSH and CDR2 LQKENI. The DNA of the CDR3 is TGTGCCAGCTCACCCGACTCCGACGGGACCTATGGCTACACCTTC. It codes for CASSPDSDGTYGYTF.

The table lists this clonotype with a few counts. The V and J genes are TRBV19 and TRBJ1-2; maybe TRBD1 (6 bases). V lost 7 bases and J lost 1, with 19 bases in between. Germline lookup yields CDR1 LNHDA and CDR2 SQIVND (reference sequence). The CDR3 length is 16 residues. The CDR3 DNA sequence: TGTGCCAGTACTGCGGGGGCCCAGGGCATTAACTATGGCTACACCTTC. Its protein product is CASTAGAQGINYGYTF.

J is TRBJ2-1 and V is TRBV7-2, with 11 bases aligning to TRBD2. CDR3 length: 16 residues. V dropped 0 bases and J dropped 9; count of bases not matched to a gene: 7. Germline V gene sequence: CDR1 SGHTA, CDR2 FQGNSA. CDR3 region: CASSLAWLAGGGEQFF. The DNA of the CDR3 is TGTGCCAGCAGCTTAGCTTGGCTAGCGGGGGGAGGTGAGCAGTTCTTC.

The rearrangement joins TRBV19 to TRBJ1-5, with a tentative D call TRBD1 (5 bases). The germline V gene encodes CDR1 LNHDA and CDR2 SQIVND (reference sequence). Trimming left V 5 bases short and J 6 bases short, with 11 bases between. This CDR3 is built from 13 residues. The CDR3 DNA reads as TGTGCCAGTAGTCACCTCGGGGGTCAGCCCCAGCATTTT. It translates to CASSHLGGQPQHF.

This clonotype was counted many times. This chain joins TRBV7-9 and TRBJ1-2; 9 nucleotides line up with TRBD1. The CDR3 has 13 amino acids. The germline V gene encodes CDR1 SEHNR and CDR2 FQNEAQ (reference sequence). The trim removed 7 bases at V and 6 bases at J, leaving 6 bases unmatched. Here the CDR3 reads CASTGTGSNGYTF. The DNA of the CDR3 is TGTGCCAGCACCGGGACAGGGTCTAATGGCTACACCTTC.

Ten or more counts support this clonotype. The J gene is TRBJ2-7, the V gene TRBV6-2 or TRBV6-3; 10 positions match TRBD2. Germline lookup yields CDR1 MNHEY and CDR2 SVGEGT. This CDR3 is built from 15 residues. V dropped 5 bases and J dropped 3; count of bases not matched to a gene: 7. CDR3 in DNA: TGTGCCAGCAGTCCAGCGGGGGGGGTAAGCTACGAGCAGTACTTC. Its translation: CASSPAGGVSYEQYF.

This clonotype was counted ten times or more. The chain uses TRBV5-5 and TRBJ2-3; D gene ambiguous. CDR3 length equals 16 residues. V was clipped by 0 bases and J by 5 bases, with 16 bases between them. CDR1 is SGHKS and CDR2 is YYEKEE in the germline V gene (reference sequence). Written as DNA, the CDR3 is TGTGCCAGCAGCTTGGCCTCGTCAGATCCACGAGATACGCAGTATTTT. This encodes CASSLASSDPRDTQYF.

This clonotype was observed a few times. The chain joins TRBV5-4 to TRBJ1-6, with a weak D call TRBD1 (5 bases). V shed 2 bases and J shed 10 bases, with 13 bases lying between them. The CDR3 length is 14 residues. Germline assignment: CDR1 SGHNT and CDR2 YYREEE (reference sequence). CDR3 nucleotide sequence: TGTGCCAGCAGCTTCGTGGGGGGAATGTCACCCCTCCACTTT. Its protein product is CASSFVGGMSPLHF.

This clonotype was recorded at least ten times. CDR3 protein: CASIKGTGRPLTF. DNA for the CDR3: TGTGCCAGCATCAAAGGGACAGGCCGACCCCTCACCTTC. V gene TRBV6-6 combines with J gene TRBJ1-2; 8 bases map to TRBD1. Germline loops: CDR1 MNHNY, CDR2 SVGAGI (reference sequence). V lost 7 bases to trimming and J lost 13 bases; unmatched junction nucleotides: 14. This CDR3 has 13 amino acids.

The chain links TRBV20-1 to TRBJ2-5; 9 bases are shared with TRBD2. CDR1 DFQATT and CDR2 SNEGSKA come from the germline V gene (reference sequence). This CDR3 is built from 14 residues. V shed 6 bases, J shed 5 bases, and the junction held 10 bases outside the gene matches. The CDR3 coding sequence is TGCAGTGCCGCACCTAGCGGGGTGGGGGAGACCCAGTACTTC. Its translation: CSAAPSGVGETQYF.

This clonotype has ten or more counts. The V call is TRBV20-1, the J call TRBJ2-7, with D maybe TRBD2 (6 bases). The CDR3 covers 13 residues. The germline gives CDR1 DFQATT, CDR2 SNEGSKA (reference sequence). V was pared by 7 bases and J by 5 bases, with 18 bases between. The CDR3 reads CSVASPGVDEQYF. Written as DNA, the CDR3 is TGCAGTGTAGCCTCCCCGGGGGTCGACGAGCAGTACTTC.